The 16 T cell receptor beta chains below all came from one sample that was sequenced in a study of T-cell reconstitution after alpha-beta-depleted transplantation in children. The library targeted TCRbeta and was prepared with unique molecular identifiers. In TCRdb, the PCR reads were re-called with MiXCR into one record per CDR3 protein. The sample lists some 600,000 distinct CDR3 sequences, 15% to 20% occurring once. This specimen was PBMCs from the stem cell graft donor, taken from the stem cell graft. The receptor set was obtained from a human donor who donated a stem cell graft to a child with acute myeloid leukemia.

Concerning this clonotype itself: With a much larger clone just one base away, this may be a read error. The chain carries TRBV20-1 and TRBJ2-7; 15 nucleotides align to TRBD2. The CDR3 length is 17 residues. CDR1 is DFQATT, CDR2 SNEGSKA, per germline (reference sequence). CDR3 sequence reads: CCARGLAGGQFSYEQYF. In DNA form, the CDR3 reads TGCTGTGCTAGGGGACTAGCGGGGGGTCAGTTCTCCTACGAGCAGTACTTC.

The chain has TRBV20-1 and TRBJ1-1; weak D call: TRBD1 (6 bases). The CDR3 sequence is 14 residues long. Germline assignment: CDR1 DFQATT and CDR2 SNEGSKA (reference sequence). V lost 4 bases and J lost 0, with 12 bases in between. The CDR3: CSATPGDMNTEAFF. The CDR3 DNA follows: TGCAGTGCTACGCCAGGGGACATGAACACTGAAGCTTTCTTT.

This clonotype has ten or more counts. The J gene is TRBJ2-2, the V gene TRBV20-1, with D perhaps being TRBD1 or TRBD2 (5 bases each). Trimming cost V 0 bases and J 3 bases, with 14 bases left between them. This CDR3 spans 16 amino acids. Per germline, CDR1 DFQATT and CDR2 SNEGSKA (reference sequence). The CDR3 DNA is TGCAGTGCTAGAGATGCGACAGCGGTGGACACCGGGGAGCTGTTTTTT. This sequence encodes CSARDATAVDTGELFF.

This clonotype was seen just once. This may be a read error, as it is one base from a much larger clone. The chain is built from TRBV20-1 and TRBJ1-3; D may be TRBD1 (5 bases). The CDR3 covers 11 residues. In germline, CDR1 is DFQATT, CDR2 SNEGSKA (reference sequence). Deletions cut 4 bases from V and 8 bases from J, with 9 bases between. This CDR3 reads CSAKGSDTIYF. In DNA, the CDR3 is TGCAGTGCTAAGGGGTCAGACACCATATATTTT.

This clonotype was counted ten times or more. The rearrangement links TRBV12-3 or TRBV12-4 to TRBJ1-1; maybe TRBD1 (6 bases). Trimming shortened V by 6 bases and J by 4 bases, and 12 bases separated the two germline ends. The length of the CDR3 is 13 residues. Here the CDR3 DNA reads TGTGCCAGCAGCAACAGGGTACTCACTGAAGCTTTCTTT. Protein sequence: CASSNRVLTEAFF.

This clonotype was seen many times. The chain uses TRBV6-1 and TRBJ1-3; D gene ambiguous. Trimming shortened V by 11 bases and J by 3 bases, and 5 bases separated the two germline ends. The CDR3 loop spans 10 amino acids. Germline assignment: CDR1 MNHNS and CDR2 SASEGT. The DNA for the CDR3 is TGTGCCTCCCTTGGAAACACCATATATTTT. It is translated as CASLGNTIYF.

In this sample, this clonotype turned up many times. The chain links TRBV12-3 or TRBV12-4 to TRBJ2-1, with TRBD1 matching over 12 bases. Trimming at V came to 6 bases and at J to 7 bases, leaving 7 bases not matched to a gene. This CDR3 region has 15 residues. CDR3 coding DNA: TGTGCCAGCAGCCGTGGGGACAGGGGGCTGAATGAGCAGTTCTTC. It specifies CASSRGDRGLNEQFF.

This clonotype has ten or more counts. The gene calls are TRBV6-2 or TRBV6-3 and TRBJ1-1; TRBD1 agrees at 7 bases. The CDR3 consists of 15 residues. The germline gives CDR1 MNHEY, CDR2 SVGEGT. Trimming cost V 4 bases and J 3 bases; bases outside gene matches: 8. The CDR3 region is CASSSRTGGDTEAFF. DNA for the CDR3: TGTGCCAGCAGTTCGCGGACAGGAGGGGACACTGAAGCTTTCTTT.

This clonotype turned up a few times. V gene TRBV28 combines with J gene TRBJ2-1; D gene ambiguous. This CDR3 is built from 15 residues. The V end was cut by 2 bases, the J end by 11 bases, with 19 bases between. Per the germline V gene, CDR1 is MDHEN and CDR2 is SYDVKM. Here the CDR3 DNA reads TGTGCCAGCAGTTTAGAGTCTCCCACCGGGTTTCAGCAGTTCTTC. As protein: CASSLESPTGFQQFF.

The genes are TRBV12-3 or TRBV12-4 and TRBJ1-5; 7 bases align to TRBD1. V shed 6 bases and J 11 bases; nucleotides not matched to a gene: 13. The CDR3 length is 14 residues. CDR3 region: CASSETGAQGSQHF. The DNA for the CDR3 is TGTGCCAGCAGCGAAACAGGGGCCCAGGGGTCCCAGCATTTT.

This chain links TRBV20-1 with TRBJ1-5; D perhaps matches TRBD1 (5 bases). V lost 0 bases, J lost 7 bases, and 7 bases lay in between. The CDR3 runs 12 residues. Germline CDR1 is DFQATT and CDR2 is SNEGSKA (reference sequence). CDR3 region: CSAREWGQPQHF. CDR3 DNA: TGCAGTGCTAGAGAATGGGGCCAGCCCCAGCATTTT.

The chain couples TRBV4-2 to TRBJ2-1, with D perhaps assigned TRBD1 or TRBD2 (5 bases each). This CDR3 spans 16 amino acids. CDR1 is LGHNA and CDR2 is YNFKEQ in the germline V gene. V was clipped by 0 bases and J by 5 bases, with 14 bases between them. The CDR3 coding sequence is TGTGCCAGCAGCCAAGATCGAGGGGTTGGGGACAATGAGCAGTTCTTC. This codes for CASSQDRGVGDNEQFF.

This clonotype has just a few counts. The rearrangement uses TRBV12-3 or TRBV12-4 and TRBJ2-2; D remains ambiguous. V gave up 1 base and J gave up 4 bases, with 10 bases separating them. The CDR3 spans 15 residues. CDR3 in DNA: TGTGCCAGCAGTTTAGGTACAGCCGTCACCGGGGAGCTGTTTTTT. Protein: CASSLGTAVTGELFF.

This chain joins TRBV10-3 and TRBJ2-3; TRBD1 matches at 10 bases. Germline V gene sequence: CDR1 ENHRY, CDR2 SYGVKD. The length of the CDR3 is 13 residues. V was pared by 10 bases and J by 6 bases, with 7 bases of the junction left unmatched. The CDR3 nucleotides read TGTGCCACCGGGGACAGGGGACCCGATACGCAGTATTTT. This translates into CATGDRGPDTQYF.

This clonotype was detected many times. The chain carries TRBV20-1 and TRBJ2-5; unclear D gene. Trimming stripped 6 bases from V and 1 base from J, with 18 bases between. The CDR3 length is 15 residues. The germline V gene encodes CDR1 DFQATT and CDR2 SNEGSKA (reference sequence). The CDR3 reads CSATTLQGLQETQYF. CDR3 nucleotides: TGCAGTGCCACAACATTGCAAGGGCTCCAAGAGACCCAGTACTTC.

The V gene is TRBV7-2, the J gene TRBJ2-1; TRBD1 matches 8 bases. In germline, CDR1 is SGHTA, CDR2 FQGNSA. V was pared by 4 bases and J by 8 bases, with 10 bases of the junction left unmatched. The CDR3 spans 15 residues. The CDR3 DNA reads TGTGCCAGCAGCTCCGCCGGGACAGGTCGAGATGAGCAGTTCTTC. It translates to CASSSAGTGRDEQFF.